The 10 T cell receptor beta chains below come from one sample, sequenced in a study of blood T cell repertoires in COVID-19. Using immunoSEQ multiplex PCR, the repertoire was profiled, and TCRdb retains in-frame clones only, with some absent. The sample has about 310,000 clones; approximately 90% are singletons. Sequenced: PBMCs or T cells enriched from blood (not recorded which). The source is a woman in her thirties or forties who had recovered from COVID-19.

The chain uses TRBV7-8 and TRBJ1-6; 8 bases match TRBD1. V was clipped by 4 bases and J by 7 bases; unmatched bases: 6. Germline V lookup: CDR1 SGHVS, CDR2 FQNEAQ. The CDR3 runs to 15 residues. CDR3 in DNA: TGTGCCAGCAGCTCCATCCAGGGGGCCAATTCACCCCTCCACTTT. Translation gives CASSSIQGANSPLHF.

The chain recombines TRBV3-1 (or the pseudogene TRBV3-2) with TRBJ2-1; maybe TRBD2 (5 bases). The CDR3 has 15 residues. Between the trimmed V and J ends, which lost 1 base and 2 bases, there was a span of 9 bases. Looked up from germline, CDR1 is LGHDT and CDR2 is YNNKEL (reference sequence). CDR3 DNA sequence: TGTGCCAGCAGCCAAGTGGCGGGCCCCTACAATGAGCAGTTCTTC. This gives the protein CASSQVAGPYNEQFF.

This chain connects TRBV27 to TRBJ2-1; TRBD2 aligns across 8 bases. The CDR3 length is 15 residues. V shed 2 bases, J shed 6 bases, and the junction held 6 bases outside the gene matches. Germline values: CDR1 MNHEY, CDR2 SMNVEV (reference sequence). The CDR3 coding sequence is TGTGCCAGCAGTTTAAGCGGGGGAGGCAGCAATGAGCAGTTCTTC. It yields the protein CASSLSGGGSNEQFF.

The chain couples TRBV11-3 to TRBJ2-7; 7 nucleotides match TRBD2. Germline lookup yields CDR1 SGHNT and CDR2 YENEEA. The CDR3 has 15 amino acids. The V gene end was trimmed by 1 base and the J gene end by 3 bases; junction bases not matched to a gene: 6. DNA for the CDR3: TGTGCCAGCAGCTTAGGTCCTAGCGGATACTACGAGCAGTACTTC. This codes for CASSLGPSGYYEQYF.

The chain couples TRBV15 to TRBJ1-5; tentatively, D is TRBD1 (5 bases). Per the germline V gene, CDR1 is LNHNV and CDR2 is YYDKDF (reference sequence). Between the trimmed V and J ends, which lost 2 bases and 7 bases, there was a span of 12 bases. The CDR3 consists of 14 residues. The CDR3 DNA reads as TGTGCCACCAGCAGACAGGGAGGGCACCAGCCCCAGCATTTT. This gives the protein CATSRQGGHQPQHF. The whole variable domain, remainder taken from reference TRBV15 and TRBJ1-5, is DAMVIQNPRYQVTQFGKPVTLSCSQTLNHNVMYWYQQKSSQAPKLLFHYYDKDFNNEADTPDNFQSRRPNTSFCFLDIRSPGLGDTAMYLCATSRQGGHQPQHFGDGTRLSIL.

The rearrangement uses TRBV19 and TRBJ2-3; 9 nucleotides agree with TRBD2. CDR1 is LNHDA, CDR2 SQIVND, per germline (reference sequence). Losses at the gene ends were 3 bases for V and 1 base for J; bases not matched to a gene: 2. The CDR3 length is 15 residues. CDR3 DNA sequence: TGTGCCAGTAGTATGTCTAGCGGGGGCACAGATACGCAGTATTTT. This sequence encodes CASSMSSGGTDTQYF.

The rearrangement links TRBV19 to TRBJ2-2; D is undetermined. V gave up 2 bases and J gave up 4 bases, with 2 bases separating them. Germline values: CDR1 LNHDA, CDR2 SQIVND (reference sequence). CDR3 length: 12 residues. The CDR3 region is CASSIRTGELFF. Here the CDR3 DNA reads TGTGCCAGTAGTATACGCACCGGGGAGCTGTTTTTT.

This chain joins TRBV4-3 and TRBJ2-3, with TRBD2 matching over 11 bases. Germline CDR1 reads LGHNA; CDR2 reads YSLEER. J was trimmed by 6 bases and V by 2 bases; bases with no gene match: 13. The CDR3 has 18 residues. The CDR3 nucleotides read TGCGCCAGCAGCCAAAGGTCCCCCACTAGCGGGGGTGGGGATACGCAGTATTTT. Translated: CASSQRSPTSGGGDTQYF.

The chain has TRBV5-1 and TRBJ2-3; a possible D gene is TRBD1 (6 bases). CDR3 length: 15 residues. Trimming stripped 3 bases from V and 1 base from J, with 12 bases between. CDR1 and CDR2 (germline): SGHRS, YFSETQ. In DNA form, the CDR3 reads TGCGCCAGCAGCTCCGGGACAACTGGCACAGATACGCAGTATTTT. This encodes CASSSGTTGTDTQYF.

The V gene is TRBV11-2, the J gene TRBJ2-1; 9 bases agree with TRBD1. V shed 1 base, J shed 7 bases, and the junction held 8 bases outside the gene matches. The CDR3 extends over 16 amino acids. Germline-derived CDR1 and CDR2 are SGHAT and FQNNGV. CDR3 sequence (DNA): TGTGCCAGCAGCTTAGTAGCCGGGACAGGGTGGAATGAGCAGTTCTTC. Amino acid sequence: CASSLVAGTGWNEQFF.